The table lists the clone carrying this T cell receptor (beta chain) with a few counts. No antigen is known for it. Germline V gene sequence: CDR1 SGHNT, CDR2 YENEEA. The CDR3 runs to 12 residues. Trimming cost V 3 bases and J 9 bases, with 9 bases left between them. The sample is drawn from a study of memory CD4+ T cells and cytomegalovirus serostatus. Study overall: Healthy Belgian adult donors included roughly nine CMV-positive and 24 CMV-negative people. Study outcomes and limitations: A US-trained random forest predicted CMV serostatus with median AUC approximately 0.9. About 40% of the roughly 150 known CMV-associated TCRbeta sequences appeared in CD4+ memory.

Original processing notes: After removing out-of-frame reads, around 2,100,000 distinct TCRbeta sequences remained. The assay was immunoSEQ multiplex PCR, and TCRdb's table has in-frame clones only and misses some. That table furnishes V, J and clone size, whereas the DNA furnished D and trimming. The sample lists some 73,000 clones; roughly 78% were seen once. Single viable CD3+CD4+CD8-CD45RO+ cells were sorted as the memory CD4+ T cells. The chain joins TRBV11-3 to TRBJ2-1; D remains ambiguous. This receptor was identified in an adult in good health and CMV-seropositive. Sequenced input: memory CD4+ T cells from blood. CDR3 in DNA: TGTGCCAGCAGCTTTAGCTTGGGTGAGCAGTTCTTC. It codes for CASSFSLGEQFF.